This T cell receptor (beta chain) was identified in a study of cytomegalovirus exposure and HLA in healthy donors. Whole-study findings and limits: Among TCR sequences, most were rare, though some public TCRs appeared in many donors. The authors confirmed in vitro that a few CMV-associated chains were specific for CMV antigens. Across all donors, roughly uniform sequencing depth was an assumption of the presence/absence analyses. Among TCR beta chains, those listed as cytomegalovirus-associated numbered about 160.

PCR primers comprised 60 Vbeta and 13 Jbeta primers. Method: immunoSEQ multiplex PCR; TCRdb's copy keeps in-frame clones and lacks some. This sample has under 150,000 clones, with more than 75% found just once. In regard to this clone: The antigen is undetermined.

J gave up 2 bases and V 3 bases, and 6 bases lay outside the gene matches. CDR1 MNHNS and CDR2 SASEGT come from the germline V gene. This CDR3 is built from 16 residues. This receptor was identified in a woman between 50 and 59 years old in good health and CMV-seropositive. Material for sequencing was PBMCs. The chain links TRBV6-1 to TRBJ2-5; 10 positions agree with TRBD1. The CDR3: CASSEVWTGGQETQYF. CDR3 in DNA: TGTGCCAGCAGTGAGGTCTGGACAGGGGGGCAAGAGACCCAGTACTTC.